A single sample is the source of the 17 T cell receptor beta chains below, sequenced in a study of cytomegalovirus exposure and HLA in healthy donors. PCR employed 60 Vbeta and 13 Jbeta primers. The data were produced by immunoSEQ multiplex PCR, yet TCRdb's version contains in-frame clones alone and is incomplete. The sample yields approximately 220,000 clones, around three quarters seen once. Sample: PBMCs. These receptors came from a man aged 40-49 years in good health and CMV-seronegative.

The genes are TRBV6-5 and TRBJ2-5; D is uncertain. The J call is doubtful: the DNA matches TRBJ2-7 better. Germline CDR1 reads MNHEY; CDR2 reads SVGAGI. The CDR3 runs to 13 residues. CDR3 sequence: CASSYQQMSEQYF. The CDR3 DNA reads TGTGCCAGCAGTTACCAGCAGATGAGCGAGCAGTACTTC.

This clone was found a few times. This chain connects TRBV2 to TRBJ2-7; unclear D gene. The V and J ends lost 7 bases and 4 bases respectively, with 14 bases between them. This CDR3 has 13 residues. Germline lookup yields CDR1 SNHLY and CDR2 FYNNEI. Written as DNA, the CDR3 is TGTGCCAGCATGGGCAGCCCCGAGTACGAGCAGTACTTC. As protein: CASMGSPEYEQYF. Filled out from reference TRBV2 and TRBJ2-7, the complete variable domain reads EPEVTQTPSHQVTQMGQEVILRCVPISNHLYFYWYRQILGQKVEFLVSFYNNEISEKSEIFDDQFSVERPDGSNFTLKIRSTKLEDSAMYFCASMGSPEYEQYFGPGTRLTVT.

CDR3 nucleotide sequence: TGTGCCAGCAGGGACAGTGGGGTCCCCGAGCAGTACTTC. It yields the protein CASRDSGVPEQYF. The chain uses TRBV2 and TRBJ2-7; the D gene is possibly TRBD1 (6 bases). This CDR3 comprises 13 residues. Trimming stripped 6 bases from V and 6 bases from J, with 15 bases between. Per germline, CDR1 SNHLY and CDR2 FYNNEI.

The genes are TRBV6-5 and TRBJ1-1; TRBD1 agrees at 8 bases. This CDR3 has 12 residues. Germline V gene data show CDR1 as MNHEY and CDR2 as SVGAGI. V dropped 5 bases and J dropped 7; count of bases not matched to a gene: 3. The CDR3 is CASSDRGHEAFF. The CDR3 nucleotides are TGTGCCAGCAGTGACAGGGGCCATGAAGCTTTCTTT.

Points on this clone: The junction departs from the called germline gene at one end, perhaps through a read error. The chain recombines TRBV7-6 with TRBJ2-3; 11 bases agree with TRBD2. In germline, CDR1 is SGHVS, CDR2 FNYEAQ. CDR3 length equals 16 residues. CDR3 residues: CASSPRLAGSTDMQYF. Written as DNA, the CDR3 is TGTGCCAGCAGCCCACGACTAGCGGGGAGCACAGATATGCAGTATTTT.

This clone was detected a few times. This chain joins TRBV4-1 and TRBJ2-1; D gene ambiguous. The CDR3 spans 14 residues. V was pared by 3 bases and J by 8 bases, with 14 bases between. Germline V gene sequence: CDR1 MGHRA, CDR2 YSYEKL. CDR3 DNA sequence: TGCGCCAGCAGCCAGAACTACGCCAGAGATGAGCAGTTCTTC. Protein sequence: CASSQNYARDEQFF.

The sample holds a few counts of this clone. This rearrangement joins TRBV19 to TRBJ2-7; D is perhaps TRBD2 (5 bases). The V gene's germline CDR1 is LNHDA and CDR2 SQIVND (reference sequence). The ends were cut back, 4 bases at V and 4 bases at J, with 14 bases in the middle. The CDR3 consists of 14 residues. For the CDR3, the DNA is TGTGCCAGTAGTAGAGTGGGAGCCGGTTACGAGCAGTACTTC. Translation gives CASSRVGAGYEQYF. The complete variable domain, with remaining parts taken from reference TRBV19 and TRBJ2-7, reads DGGITQSPKYLFRKEGQNVTLSCEQNLNHDAMYWYRQDPGQGLRLIYYSQIVNDFQKGDIAEGYSVSREKKESFPLTVTSAQKNPTAFYLCASSRVGAGYEQYFGPGTRLTVT.

This clone was observed a few times. CDR3 sequence (DNA): TGTGCCAGCAGTACCTTAGCGGGAGGGGTCACAGATACGCAGTATTTT. It codes for CASSTLAGGVTDTQYF. V is TRBV28 and J is TRBJ2-3; 11 bases map to TRBD2. J gave up 2 bases and V 5 bases, and 6 bases lay outside the gene matches. This CDR3 comprises 16 residues. Per the germline V gene, CDR1 is MDHEN and CDR2 is SYDVKM.

Here the CDR3 DNA reads TGTGCCAGCAGACCCGGGACAGCCTCTACCTACGAGCAGTACTTC. Its translation is CASRPGTASTYEQYF. The rearrangement joins TRBV6-5 to TRBJ2-7; 7 bases are shared with TRBD1. The junction had 10 bases not matched to a gene; V was cut back by 6 bases and J by 2 bases. Germline V gene sequence: CDR1 MNHEY, CDR2 SVGAGI. The CDR3 covers 15 residues.

The rearrangement joins TRBV5-1 to TRBJ2-3; D might be TRBD2 (6 bases). The CDR3 spans 12 residues. Trimming left V 5 bases short and J 6 bases short, with 10 bases between. CDR1 and CDR2 (germline): SGHRS, YFSETQ. The CDR3 region is CASREEGDTQYF. CDR3 bases: TGCGCCAGCAGGGAGGAGGGGGATACGCAGTATTTT.

CDR3 bases: TGTGCCAGCAGTTGGGGACAGTCGAACACTGAAGCTTTCTTT. Encoded protein: CASSWGQSNTEAFF. The chain recombines TRBV2 with TRBJ1-1; 7 positions match TRBD1. CDR1 and CDR2 (germline): SNHLY, FYNNEI. The CDR3 is made up of 14 amino acids. J gave up 1 base and V 5 bases, and 4 bases lay outside the gene matches.

The V and J genes are TRBV2 and TRBJ1-5; 10 bases are shared with TRBD1. Germline lookup yields CDR1 SNHLY and CDR2 FYNNEI. This CDR3 has 15 residues. The V gene end was trimmed by 7 bases and the J gene end by 0 bases; junction bases not matched to a gene: 3. This CDR3 is CASTGQGDSNQPQHF. Written as DNA, the CDR3 is TGTGCCAGCACAGGACAGGGGGATAGCAATCAGCCCCAGCATTTT.

The CDR3 DNA reads as TGTGCCACCAGCAGAGCTTCCGGGACAGATAATGAAAAACTGTTTTTT. Residues: CATSRASGTDNEKLFF. The chain uses TRBV15 and TRBJ1-4; 7 bases align to TRBD1. J gave up 4 bases and V 1 base, and 6 bases lay outside the gene matches. In germline, CDR1 is LNHNV, CDR2 YYDKDF (reference sequence). This CDR3 spans 16 amino acids.

V is TRBV5-6 and J is TRBJ2-1; TRBD1 matches at 8 bases. Trimming removed 5 bases from V and 7 bases from J; junction bases left unmatched: 11. Germline V gene data show CDR1 as SGHDT and CDR2 as YYEEEE. CDR3 length: 15 residues. DNA for the CDR3: TGTGCCAGCAGGGACCCGGACAGGGCTAAGAATGAGCAGTTCTTC. This gives the protein CASRDPDRAKNEQFF.

The rearrangement uses TRBV5-1 and TRBJ2-1; 8 bases line up with TRBD2. The germline V gene has CDR1 SGHRS and CDR2 YFSETQ. The CDR3 contains 14 residues. V shed 7 bases and J 7 bases; nucleotides not matched to a gene: 10. This CDR3 is CASRGGRARNEQFF. In nucleotides, the CDR3 is TGCGCCAGCCGGGGGGGGAGGGCCAGGAATGAGCAGTTCTTC.

V usage is TRBV27 and J usage is TRBJ2-4, with D maybe TRBD1 (6 bases). This CDR3 region has 13 residues. The V gene lost 5 bases and the J gene lost 8 bases, with 13 bases spanning the gap. Germline CDR1 and CDR2: MNHEY and SMNVEV (reference sequence). Written as DNA, the CDR3 is TGTGCCAGCAGTCACCACAGGGAAGACATTCAGTACTTC. It yields the protein CASSHHREDIQYF.

A remark on this clone: Other DNA sequences of this sample code for an identical CDR3. The rearrangement links TRBV5-1 to TRBJ2-2, with a tentative D call TRBD2 (5 bases). V was trimmed by 0 bases and J by 7 bases, leaving 7 bases between them. The V gene's germline CDR1 is SGHRS and CDR2 YFSETQ. The CDR3 consists of 13 residues. CDR3 coding DNA: TGCGCCAGCAGCTTGGGTACTAGCGGGGAGCTGTTTTTT. Translating gives CASSLGTSGELFF. Variable domain in full (rest from reference TRBV5-1 and TRBJ2-2): KAGVTQTPRYLIKTRGQQVTLSCSPISGHRSVSWYQQTPGQGLQFLFEYFSETQRNKGNFPGRFSGRQFSNSRSEMNVSTLELGDSALYLCASSLGTSGELFFGEGSRLTVL.